These 28 T cell receptor beta chains originate from one sample sequenced in a study of cytomegalovirus exposure and HLA in healthy donors. Generated by immunoSEQ multiplex PCR, the TCRdb table keeps only in-frame clones and is missing some. The sample lists 150,000 to 200,000 clones, about four fifths seen once, with around 7% in the top ten. Material for sequencing was PBMCs. These receptors originate from a man aged 18 to 30 in good health and CMV-seropositive.

This chain joins TRBV4-1 and TRBJ2-2; no clear D. CDR3 size: 17 residues. Germline V gene data show CDR1 as MGHRA and CDR2 as YSYEKL. The V gene lost 0 bases and the J gene lost 8 bases, with 19 bases spanning the gap. CDR3 bases: TGCGCCAGCAGCCAAGATTCGGCAGAAGCGATAGCAGGGGAGCTGTTTTTT. Residues: CASSQDSAEAIAGELFF.

The chain couples TRBV7-3 to TRBJ2-2, with D perhaps TRBD2 (6 bases). There are 14 residues in the CDR3. Germline-derived CDR1 and CDR2 are SGHTA and FQGTGA. V was pared by 5 bases and J by 4 bases, with 11 bases between. The chain's CDR3 is CASSPGVSTGELFF. As DNA, the CDR3 is TGTGCCAGCAGCCCGGGGGTTTCCACCGGGGAGCTGTTTTTT.

V and J are TRBV11-2 and TRBJ1-4; maybe TRBD1 (5 bases). This CDR3 comprises 15 residues. Trimming left V 2 bases short and J 7 bases short, with 14 bases between. Per germline, CDR1 SGHAT and CDR2 FQNNGV. The CDR3 DNA is TGTGCCAGCAGCTTAAGTCCAGGGAGGGGTGAAAAACTGTTTTTT. This gives the protein CASSLSPGRGEKLFF.

The chain carries TRBV4-2 and TRBJ2-2, with D unresolved. Trimming shortened V by 0 bases and J by 6 bases, and 8 bases separated the two germline ends. The CDR3 length is 14 residues. Germline V gene lookup returns CDR1 LGHNA and CDR2 YNFKEQ. The CDR3, as DNA: TGTGCCAGCAGCCAAGATGGAGAGGCCGGGGAGCTGTTTTTT. It encodes CASSQDGEAGELFF.

The chain has TRBV28 and TRBJ1-5; 8 bases line up with TRBD1. V lost 4 bases, J lost 1 base, and 6 bases stayed unmatched. Germline CDR1 is MDHEN and CDR2 is SYDVKM. The CDR3 is 16 amino acids. CDR3 DNA: TGTGCCAGCAGTTGGGGGACAGGACTGAGCAATCAGCCCCAGCATTTT. Amino acids: CASSWGTGLSNQPQHF.

J is TRBJ2-7 and V is TRBV19; TRBD2 aligns across 13 bases. Germline loops: CDR1 LNHDA, CDR2 SQIVND (reference sequence). The V and J ends lost 4 bases and 6 bases, in that order; junction bases with no gene match: 6. This CDR3 spans 15 amino acids. The CDR3, as DNA: TGTGCCAGTAGTACCGGACTAGCGGGAGTGATCGAGCAGTACTTC. It encodes CASSTGLAGVIEQYF.

The chain is built from TRBV7-2 and TRBJ2-5, with D possibly being TRBD2 (6 bases). Trimming took off 0 bases at V and 0 bases at J, with 11 bases between the two ends. This CDR3 is 16 amino acids long. Germline CDR1 is SGHTA and CDR2 is FQGNSA. The CDR3 spells CASSLAWWDYQETQYF. In DNA, the CDR3 is TGTGCCAGCAGCTTAGCATGGTGGGACTACCAAGAGACCCAGTACTTC.

The chain joins TRBV5-1 to TRBJ1-1; D call uncertain. V lost 1 base and J lost 2, with 9 bases in between. Looked up from germline, CDR1 is SGHRS and CDR2 is YFSETQ. The CDR3 runs to 14 residues. The CDR3 protein is CASSLSQDNTEAFF. In DNA, the CDR3 is TGCGCCAGCAGCTTGAGTCAGGATAACACTGAAGCTTTCTTT.

CDR3 protein: CASREGGSLNEQYF. The DNA of the CDR3 is TGTGCCAGCAGAGAGGGCGGGAGTTTAAACGAGCAGTACTTC. The chain uses TRBV28 and TRBJ2-7, with 7 bases matching TRBD2. Germline lookup yields CDR1 MDHEN and CDR2 SYDVKM. V lost 6 bases to trimming and J lost 5 bases; unmatched junction nucleotides: 10. The CDR3 sequence is 14 residues long.

The chain is built from TRBV18 and TRBJ2-1, with D perhaps TRBD2 (5 bases). Germline V CDR1 and CDR2: KGHSH, LQKENI. This CDR3 spans 16 amino acids. The V and J ends lost 4 bases and 7 bases respectively, with 20 bases between them. The CDR3 bases are TGTGCCAGCTCACTTGAACTAGATAGTTTTGGGAATGAGCAGTTCTTC. Translated: CASSLELDSFGNEQFF.

The chain employs TRBV28 and TRBJ2-5, with D perhaps TRBD2 (5 bases). CDR1 and CDR2 (germline): MDHEN, SYDVKM. The CDR3 has 14 amino acids. The germline V and J ends were trimmed by 3 bases and 5 bases, with 13 bases remaining between them. The CDR3 region is CASSFLSQRETQYF. CDR3 sequence (DNA): TGTGCCAGCAGTTTTTTATCACAGCGGGAGACCCAGTACTTC. Full variable domain (outside the CDR3, taken from reference TRBV28 and TRBJ2-5): DVKVTQSSRYLVKRTGEKVFLECVQDMDHENMFWYRQDPGLGLRLIYFSYDVKMKEKGDIPEGYSVSREKKERFSLILESASTNQTSMYLCASSFLSQRETQYFGPGTRLLVL.

This clone occurred once. V gene TRBV11-2 combines with J gene TRBJ2-7; D gene unclear. This CDR3 is built from 15 residues. Per germline, CDR1 SGHAT and CDR2 FQNNGV. V lost 4 bases, J lost 3 bases, and 16 bases lay in between. CDR3: CASSSPRTSNYEQYF. CDR3 in DNA: TGTGCCAGCAGCTCCCCCCGTACTTCTAACTACGAGCAGTACTTC.

The chain employs TRBV13 and TRBJ2-1, with TRBD1 as a possible D gene (5 bases). Germline V gene lookup returns CDR1 PRHDT and CDR2 FYEKMQ (reference sequence). V was cut by 5 bases and J by 7 bases, with 9 bases left in between. The CDR3 sequence is 12 residues long. CDR3 nucleotides: TGTGCCAGCAGCACCGACAGAAATGAGCAGTTCTTC. Translating gives CASSTDRNEQFF.

A few counts support this clone. V is TRBV18 and J is TRBJ2-3, with no clear D. Germline-derived CDR1 and CDR2 are KGHSH and LQKENI. This CDR3 spans 11 amino acids. V was cut by 7 bases and J by 3 bases, with 5 bases left in between. The CDR3 region is CASYRTDTQYF. In DNA, the CDR3 is TGTGCCAGCTACCGGACAGATACGCAGTATTTT.

This chain uses TRBV7-3 with TRBJ2-5; 8 nucleotides match TRBD2. The trim removed 4 bases at V and 10 bases at J, leaving 11 bases unmatched. CDR1 is SGHTA and CDR2 is FQGTGA in the germline V gene. This CDR3 has 14 amino acids. The CDR3 coding sequence is TGTGCCAGCAGCTCGGGACTAGGGCCCCAGAACCAGTACTTC. Residues: CASSSGLGPQNQYF.

V and J are TRBV25-1 and TRBJ2-2; TRBD2 aligns across 15 bases. Unmatched junction bases numbered 7, after V lost 4 bases and J lost 4 bases. This CDR3 is built from 18 residues. The germline V gene has CDR1 MGHDK and CDR2 SYGVNS. The CDR3 loop is CASSGGLAGGLSTGELFF. CDR3 coding DNA: TGTGCCAGCAGTGGAGGACTAGCGGGAGGGCTTAGCACCGGGGAGCTGTTTTTT.

This chain uses TRBV7-7 with TRBJ2-5; 16 bases agree with TRBD2. The CDR3 is 16 amino acids. Germline V gene sequence: CDR1 SSHAT, CDR2 FNYEAQ (reference sequence). J was trimmed by 5 bases and V by 4 bases; bases with no gene match: 4. The CDR3 is CASSSGLAGGVETQYF. The CDR3 DNA is TGTGCCAGCAGCTCGGGACTAGCGGGAGGGGTGGAGACCCAGTACTTC.

The chain combines TRBV30 with TRBJ1-2; the D is unclear. This CDR3 is built from 12 residues. Trimming cost V 0 bases and J 6 bases, with 8 bases left between them. Germline values: CDR1 GTSNPN, CDR2 SVGIG (reference sequence). CDR3: CAWSVHGDGYTF. The CDR3 DNA reads TGTGCCTGGAGTGTACACGGGGATGGCTACACCTTC.

The V call is TRBV2, the J call TRBJ2-5; maybe TRBD1 (6 bases). The CDR3 extends over 14 amino acids. V lost 6 bases and J lost 2, with 13 bases in between. The V gene's germline CDR1 is SNHLY and CDR2 FYNNEI. The CDR3, as DNA: TGTGCCAGCAGGCGGACAGTTGCACAAGAGACCCAGTACTTC. Amino acids: CASRRTVAQETQYF.

The gene calls are TRBV7-2 and TRBJ2-2, with a possible D match to TRBD1 (5 bases). CDR1 is SGHTA and CDR2 is FQGNSA in the germline V gene. The CDR3 length is 13 residues. Deletions cut 1 base from V and 7 bases from J, with 7 bases between. The CDR3 is CASSLGQFGELFF. The CDR3 nucleotides are TGTGCCAGCAGCTTAGGACAGTTCGGGGAGCTGTTTTTT.

CDR3 protein: CASSFGGSTDTQYF. The CDR3 nucleotides read TGTGCCAGCAGCTTCGGGGGGAGCACAGATACGCAGTATTTT. The V gene is TRBV11-3, the J gene TRBJ2-3; 7 bases align to TRBD2. The J segment lost 0 bases and the V segment lost 3 bases, leaving 0 bases of the junction unmatched. CDR1 is SGHNT, CDR2 YENEEA, per germline. There are 14 residues in the CDR3.

The table lists this clone with a count of one. This chain links TRBV7-9 with TRBJ1-4; 7 nucleotides match TRBD1. V was pared by 11 bases and J by 5 bases, with 11 bases of the junction left unmatched. Germline-derived CDR1 and CDR2 are SEHNR and FQNEAQ (reference sequence). This CDR3 is built from 14 residues. For the CDR3, the DNA is TGTGCCTCTGACGCGGGACAGCCAAATGAAAAACTGTTTTTT. This gives the protein CASDAGQPNEKLFF.

The chain recombines TRBV9 with TRBJ2-1; 9 bases are shared with TRBD2. The CDR3 loop spans 14 amino acids. CDR1 and CDR2 from the germline V gene are SGDLS and YYNGEE. V dropped 0 bases and J dropped 10; count of bases not matched to a gene: 5. The CDR3 DNA reads TGTGCCAGCAGCGTAGAGCTAGCGGGAATGGAGCAGTTCTTC. Translating it yields CASSVELAGMEQFF.

The chain uses TRBV11-2 and TRBJ2-1; TRBD2 might be the D (7 bases). Trimming stripped 5 bases from V and 8 bases from J, with 13 bases between. The CDR3 loop spans 13 amino acids. CDR1 SGHAT and CDR2 FQNNGV come from the germline V gene. The CDR3 reads CASSGGDTYEQFF. The DNA for the CDR3 is TGTGCCAGCAGCGGGGGGGACACTTATGAGCAGTTCTTC. The full variable domain, rest sourced from reference TRBV11-2 and TRBJ2-1, is EAGVAQSPRYKIIEKRQSVAFWCNPISGHATLYWYQQILGQGPKLLIQFQNNGVVDDSQLPKDRFSAERLKGVDSTLKIQPAKLEDSAVYLCASSGGDTYEQFFGPGTRLTVL.

The chain joins TRBV4-3 to TRBJ2-7; a possible D gene is TRBD2 (6 bases). Germline V gene lookup returns CDR1 LGHNA and CDR2 YSLEER. The CDR3 runs 14 residues. The ends were cut back, 3 bases at V and 0 bases at J, with 9 bases in the middle. CDR3 DNA: TGCGCCAGCAGCCACGGGGGAAGCTCCTACGAGCAGTACTTC. Translated, it gives CASSHGGSSYEQYF.

The rearrangement uses TRBV6-5 and TRBJ2-1, with D perhaps matching TRBD2 (6 bases). The length of the CDR3 is 14 residues. The germline V gene encodes CDR1 MNHEY and CDR2 SVGAGI. The germline V and J ends were trimmed by 2 bases and 9 bases, with 14 bases remaining between them. The CDR3 sequence is CASSYQTRGGEQFF. As DNA, the CDR3 is TGTGCCAGCAGTTACCAGACTAGAGGCGGTGAGCAGTTCTTC.

The genes are TRBV7-9 and TRBJ1-2; no clear D gene. This CDR3 region has 12 residues. V was pared by 1 base and J by 11 bases, with 11 bases between. CDR1 is SEHNR, CDR2 FQNEAQ, per germline (reference sequence). CDR3 coding DNA: TGTGCCAGCAGCTTAGATGGGCGGAGGTACACCTTC. It specifies CASSLDGRRYTF.

This chain joins TRBV5-6 and TRBJ2-7; D perhaps matches TRBD1 (5 bases). V was trimmed by 0 bases and J by 5 bases, leaving 6 bases between them. The germline V gene encodes CDR1 SGHDT and CDR2 YYEEEE. This CDR3 region has 12 residues. In DNA form, the CDR3 reads TGTGCCAGCAGCTTGGGGGGCCACGAGCAGTACTTC. Encoded protein: CASSLGGHEQYF.